Listed below are T cell receptor beta chains from one sample, sequenced in a study of shared clonotypes between healthy human individuals. Using immunoSEQ multiplex PCR, the repertoire was profiled, and TCRdb retains in-frame clones only, with some absent. The sample carries approximately 810,000 clones, 92% recorded once. The sample consisted of naive CD8+ T cells sorted from blood. The receptors originated from a man aged 30-40 years in good health. Both conserved end residues are part of each CDR3.

V,CDR3
TRBV6-4,CASSDSRQGDRPQHF
TRBV7-3,CASSLDRDLFF
TRBV7-8,CASSLELASSTDTQYF
TRBV6-1,CASRVRAGVNGYTF
TRBV11-2,CASSLNTGGYEQYF
TRBV27,CASCRGSNQPQHF
TRBV4-1,CASSQEVPLGSPYEQYF
TRBV10-1,CASSGTSGGYEQYF
TRBV7-9,CASSQGRADFQHF
TRBV5-4,CASSLGRATDTQYF
TRBV2,CASRNYDRISHEQYF
TRBV7-9,CASSSTSAQETQYF
TRBV7-7,CASSAGQLNTGELFF
TRBV28,CASRQPGLAGNYEQYF
TRBV5-6,CASSLVGSAYEQYF
TRBV27,CASRLAGSNNEQFF
TRBV27,CASGQGPGTGGLGETQYF
TRBV7-9,CASSLKSPGSLSYEQYF
TRBV7-8,CASSSELAVGYEQYF
TRBV7-2,CASSLAPPGGQPQHF
TRBV6-5,CASSSGFGGTDTQYF
TRBV5-1,CASSGTGASSSGANVLTF
TRBV6-6,CASSYEVGLAVETQYF
TRBV28,CASSFHIRGDNQPQHF
TRBV7-9,CASSTTYGGSSNEQYF
TRBV5-8,CASSVGTSGGETQYF
TRBV15,CATSRPEWQGRNNEQFF
TRBV4-2,CASSQDSSGSTDTQYF
TRBV7-3,CASSLQDGELREYYEQYF
TRBV19,CASILDRSSYEQYF
TRBV27,CASSLRDRVGETQYF
TRBV27,CASSLDSSPEQFF
TRBV6-5,CASSSLAGETQYF
TRBV7-9,CASSLVDREGEKLFF
TRBV10-1,CASSESRGQPQHF
TRBV11-2,CASSFFPAGEDTQYF
TRBV11-2,CASSRPDRQGNEQFF
TRBV29-1,CSVEDWGEETQYF
TRBV10-2,CASSERRGRASTEAFF
TRBV6-5,CASSYSPGTEAFF
TRBV9,CASSVAGTGADEQYF
TRBV18,CASSPTDRGLPEAFF
TRBV5-1,CASSTDSYNEQFF
TRBV28,CASSSQGQDEQYF
TRBV27,CASRATSGSFSGSYEQYF
TRBV7-9,CASSFPSPYNEQFF
TRBV9,CASSVDGGSSNEQFF
TRBV5-1,CASSSAGGVHEQYF
TRBV7-8,CASSLDYSNQPQHF
TRBV13,CASSSRAYTGETQYF